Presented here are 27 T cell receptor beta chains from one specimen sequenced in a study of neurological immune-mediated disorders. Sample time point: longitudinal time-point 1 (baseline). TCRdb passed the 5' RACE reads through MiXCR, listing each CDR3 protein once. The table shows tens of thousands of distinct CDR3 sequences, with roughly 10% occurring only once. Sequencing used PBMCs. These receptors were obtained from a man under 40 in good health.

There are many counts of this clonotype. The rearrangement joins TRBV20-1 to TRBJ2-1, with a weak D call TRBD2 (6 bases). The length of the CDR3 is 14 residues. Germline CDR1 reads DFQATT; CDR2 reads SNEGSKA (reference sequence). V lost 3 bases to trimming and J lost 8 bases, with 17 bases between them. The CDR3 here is CSASPGSRRDEQFF. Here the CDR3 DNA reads TGCAGTGCTAGTCCCGGGAGTCGCCGAGATGAGCAGTTCTTC.

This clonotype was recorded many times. The CDR3 DNA sequence: TGTGCCACCAGTGACTATCCGGAAATGCAGACCCAGTACTTC. Protein sequence: CATSDYPEMQTQYF. The rearrangement uses TRBV24-1 and TRBJ2-5; D is unresolved. Trimming took off 4 bases at V and 6 bases at J, with 14 bases between the two ends. Germline loops: CDR1 KGHDR, CDR2 SFDVKD. The CDR3 runs to 14 residues.

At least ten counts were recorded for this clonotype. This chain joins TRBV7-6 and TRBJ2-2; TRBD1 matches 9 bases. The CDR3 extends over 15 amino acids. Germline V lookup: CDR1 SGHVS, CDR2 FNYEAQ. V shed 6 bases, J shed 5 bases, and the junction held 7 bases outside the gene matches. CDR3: CASSAGTGRTGELFF. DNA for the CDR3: TGTGCCAGCAGTGCCGGGACAGGGAGAACCGGGGAGCTGTTTTTT.

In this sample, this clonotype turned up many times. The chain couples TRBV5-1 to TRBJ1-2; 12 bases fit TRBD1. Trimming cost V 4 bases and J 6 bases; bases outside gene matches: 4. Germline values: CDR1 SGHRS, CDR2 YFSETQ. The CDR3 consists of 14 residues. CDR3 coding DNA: TGCGCCAGCAGCCCTGGGACAGGGGGCCATGGCTACACCTTC. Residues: CASSPGTGGHGYTF. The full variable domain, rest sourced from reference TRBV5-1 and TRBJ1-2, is KAGVTQTPRYLIKTRGQQVTLSCSPISGHRSVSWYQQTPGQGLQFLFEYFSETQRNKGNFPGRFSGRQFSNSRSEMNVSTLELGDSALYLCASSPGTGGHGYTFGSGTRLTVV.

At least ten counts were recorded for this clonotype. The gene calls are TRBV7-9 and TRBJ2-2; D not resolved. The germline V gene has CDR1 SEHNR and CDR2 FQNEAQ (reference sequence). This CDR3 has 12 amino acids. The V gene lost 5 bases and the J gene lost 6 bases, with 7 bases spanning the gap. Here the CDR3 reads CASSHEAGELFF. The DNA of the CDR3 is TGTGCCAGCAGCCACGAGGCCGGGGAGCTGTTTTTT.

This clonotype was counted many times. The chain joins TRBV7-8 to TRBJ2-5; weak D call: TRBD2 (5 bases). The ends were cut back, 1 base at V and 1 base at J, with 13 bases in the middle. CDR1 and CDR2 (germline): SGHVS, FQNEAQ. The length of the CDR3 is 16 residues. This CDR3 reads CASSLVVGGLQETQYF. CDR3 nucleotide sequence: TGTGCCAGCAGCTTAGTGGTAGGCGGACTCCAAGAGACCCAGTACTTC.

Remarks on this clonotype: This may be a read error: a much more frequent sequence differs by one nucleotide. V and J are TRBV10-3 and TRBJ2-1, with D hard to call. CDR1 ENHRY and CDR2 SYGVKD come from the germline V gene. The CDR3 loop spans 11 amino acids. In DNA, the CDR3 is TGTCCCATCAGTGAGTCGAGGGAGCAGTTCTTC. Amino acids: CPISESREQFF.

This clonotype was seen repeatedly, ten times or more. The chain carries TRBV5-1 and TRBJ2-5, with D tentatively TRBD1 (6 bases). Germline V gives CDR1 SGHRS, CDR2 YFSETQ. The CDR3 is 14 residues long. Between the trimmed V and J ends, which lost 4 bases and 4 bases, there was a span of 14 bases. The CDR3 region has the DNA TGCGCCAGCAGCCCCCGGGCCAGGGGAGAGACCCAGTACTTC. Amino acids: CASSPRARGETQYF.

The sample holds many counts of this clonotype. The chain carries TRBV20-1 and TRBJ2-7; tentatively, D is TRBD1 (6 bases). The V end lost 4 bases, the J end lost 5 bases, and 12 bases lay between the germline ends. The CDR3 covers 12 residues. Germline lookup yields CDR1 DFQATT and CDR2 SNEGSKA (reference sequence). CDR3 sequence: CSATTGLHEQYF. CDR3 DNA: TGCAGTGCTACCACAGGGTTGCACGAGCAGTACTTC.

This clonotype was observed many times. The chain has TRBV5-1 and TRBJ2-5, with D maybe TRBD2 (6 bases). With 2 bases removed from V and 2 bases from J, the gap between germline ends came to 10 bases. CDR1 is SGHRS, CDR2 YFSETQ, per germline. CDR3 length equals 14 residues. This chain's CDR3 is CASSLSGDQETQYF. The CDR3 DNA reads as TGCGCCAGCAGCTTATCGGGGGATCAAGAGACCCAGTACTTC.

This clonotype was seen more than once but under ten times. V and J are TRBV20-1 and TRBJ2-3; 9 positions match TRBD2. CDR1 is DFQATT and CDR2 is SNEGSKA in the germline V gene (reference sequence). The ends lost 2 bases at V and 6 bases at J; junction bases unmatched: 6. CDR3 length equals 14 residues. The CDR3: CSARSAGGEDTQYF. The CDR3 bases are TGCAGTGCTAGATCGGCGGGAGGGGAGGATACGCAGTATTTT.

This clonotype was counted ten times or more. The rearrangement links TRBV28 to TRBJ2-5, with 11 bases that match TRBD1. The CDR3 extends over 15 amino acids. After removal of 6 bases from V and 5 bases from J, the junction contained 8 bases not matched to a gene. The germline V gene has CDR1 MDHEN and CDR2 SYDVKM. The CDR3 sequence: CASRPGTGGGETQYF. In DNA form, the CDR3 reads TGTGCCAGCAGACCGGGGACAGGGGGGGGGGAGACCCAGTACTTC.

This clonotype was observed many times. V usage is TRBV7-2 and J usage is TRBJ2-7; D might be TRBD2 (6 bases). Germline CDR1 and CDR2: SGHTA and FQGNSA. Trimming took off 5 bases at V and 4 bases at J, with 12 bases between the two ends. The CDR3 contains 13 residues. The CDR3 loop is CASSLSAGYEQYF. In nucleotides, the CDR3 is TGTGCCAGCAGCCTATCGGCGGGATACGAGCAGTACTTC. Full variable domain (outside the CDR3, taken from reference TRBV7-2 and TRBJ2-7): GAGVSQSPSNKVTEKGKDVELRCDPISGHTALYWYRQSLGQGLEFLIYFQGNSAPDKSGLPSDRFSAERTGGSVSTLTIQRTQQEDSAVYLCASSLSAGYEQYFGPGTRLTVT.

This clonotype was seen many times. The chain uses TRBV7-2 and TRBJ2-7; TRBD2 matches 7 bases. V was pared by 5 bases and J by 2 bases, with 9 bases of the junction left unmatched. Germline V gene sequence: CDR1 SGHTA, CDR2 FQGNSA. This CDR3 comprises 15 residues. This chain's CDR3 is CASSRIAGAAYEQYF. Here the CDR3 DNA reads TGTGCCAGCAGCAGAATAGCGGGCGCAGCCTACGAGCAGTACTTC.

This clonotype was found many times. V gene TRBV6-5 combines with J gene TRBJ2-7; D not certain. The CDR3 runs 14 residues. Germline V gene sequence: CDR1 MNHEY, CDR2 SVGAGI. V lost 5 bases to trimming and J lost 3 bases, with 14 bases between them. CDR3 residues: CASSLLANYYEQYF. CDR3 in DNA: TGTGCCAGCAGTCTGTTGGCAAATTACTACGAGCAGTACTTC.

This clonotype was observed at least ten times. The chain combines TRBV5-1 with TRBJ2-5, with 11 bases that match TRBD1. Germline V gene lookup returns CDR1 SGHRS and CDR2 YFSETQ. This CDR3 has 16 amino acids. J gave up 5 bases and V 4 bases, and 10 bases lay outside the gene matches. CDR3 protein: CASSPAPGTGGETQYF. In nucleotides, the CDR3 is TGCGCCAGCAGCCCCGCCCCCGGGACAGGGGGGGAGACCCAGTACTTC.

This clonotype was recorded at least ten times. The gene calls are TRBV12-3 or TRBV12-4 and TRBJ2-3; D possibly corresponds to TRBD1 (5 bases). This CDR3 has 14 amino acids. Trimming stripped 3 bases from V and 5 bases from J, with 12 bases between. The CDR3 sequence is CASSFRQGGDTQYF. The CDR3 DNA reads TGTGCCAGCAGTTTCAGGCAGGGTGGAGATACGCAGTATTTT.

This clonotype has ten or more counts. The CDR3 spells CSVELIRTGSNTGELFF. Written as DNA, the CDR3 is TGCAGCGTTGAACTCATTCGGACAGGGTCGAACACCGGGGAGCTGTTTTTT. The chain is built from TRBV29-1 and TRBJ2-2; 8 nucleotides line up with TRBD1. CDR1 is SQVTM, CDR2 ANQGSEA, per germline. The CDR3 consists of 17 residues. V was clipped by 2 bases and J by 0 bases; unmatched bases: 8.

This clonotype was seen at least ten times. Here the CDR3 DNA reads TGCAGCGCCCAGGGGGCGTACCTCCAGTACTTC. Translated: CSAQGAYLQYF. The chain links TRBV29-1 to TRBJ2-7; 8 nucleotides line up with TRBD1. Germline V gives CDR1 SQVTM, CDR2 ANQGSEA. V lost 7 bases to trimming and J lost 10 bases; unmatched junction nucleotides: 9. The CDR3 contains 11 residues.

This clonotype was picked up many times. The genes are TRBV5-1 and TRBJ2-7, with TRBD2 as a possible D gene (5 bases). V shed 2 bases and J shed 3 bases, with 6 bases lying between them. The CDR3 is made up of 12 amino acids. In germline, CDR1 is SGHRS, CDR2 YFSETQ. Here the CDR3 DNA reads TGCGCCAGCAGCTTCGGGGACTACGAGCAGTACTTC. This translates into CASSFGDYEQYF.

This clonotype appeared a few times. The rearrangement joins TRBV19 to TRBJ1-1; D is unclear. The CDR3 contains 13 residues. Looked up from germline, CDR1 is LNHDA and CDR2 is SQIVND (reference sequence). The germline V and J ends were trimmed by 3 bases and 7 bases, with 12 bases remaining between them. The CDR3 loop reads CASSMRAPYEAFF. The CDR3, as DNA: TGTGCCAGTAGTATGAGGGCACCGTATGAAGCTTTCTTT.

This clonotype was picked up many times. The CDR3 loop reads CAISESTSGKETQYF. The CDR3 DNA sequence: TGTGCCATCAGTGAGTCGACTAGCGGTAAAGAGACCCAGTACTTC. The rearrangement links TRBV10-3 to TRBJ2-5; 9 nucleotides align to TRBD2. The CDR3 covers 15 residues. J gave up 3 bases and V 0 bases, and 2 bases lay outside the gene matches. Looked up from germline, CDR1 is ENHRY and CDR2 is SYGVKD.

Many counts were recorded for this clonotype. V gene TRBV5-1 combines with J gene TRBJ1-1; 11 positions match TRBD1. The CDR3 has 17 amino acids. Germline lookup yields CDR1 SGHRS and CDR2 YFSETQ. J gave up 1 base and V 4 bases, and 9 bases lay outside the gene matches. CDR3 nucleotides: TGCGCCAGCAGCGACCGGGACAGGGGGGTCGGGAACACTGAAGCTTTCTTT. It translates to CASSDRDRGVGNTEAFF.

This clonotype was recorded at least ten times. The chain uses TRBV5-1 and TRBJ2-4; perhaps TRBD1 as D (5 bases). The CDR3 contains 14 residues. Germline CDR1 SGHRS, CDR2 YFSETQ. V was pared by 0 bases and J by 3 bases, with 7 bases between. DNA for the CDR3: TGCGCCAGCAGCTTGGGACAGAACAAAAACATTCAGTACTTC. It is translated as CASSLGQNKNIQYF.

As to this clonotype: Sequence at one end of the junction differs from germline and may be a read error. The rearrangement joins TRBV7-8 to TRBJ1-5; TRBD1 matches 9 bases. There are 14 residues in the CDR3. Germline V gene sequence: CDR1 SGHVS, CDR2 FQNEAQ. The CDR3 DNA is TGTGCCAACAGCTTACAGGGGGCTCATCAGCCCCAGCATTTT. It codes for CANSLQGAHQPQHF.

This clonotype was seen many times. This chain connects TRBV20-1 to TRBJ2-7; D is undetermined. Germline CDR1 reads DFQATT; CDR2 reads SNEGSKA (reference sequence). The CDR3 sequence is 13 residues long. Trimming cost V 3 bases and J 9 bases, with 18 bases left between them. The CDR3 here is CSASGRSRTWQYF. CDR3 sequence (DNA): TGCAGTGCTAGTGGCCGGAGCAGGACGTGGCAGTACTTC.

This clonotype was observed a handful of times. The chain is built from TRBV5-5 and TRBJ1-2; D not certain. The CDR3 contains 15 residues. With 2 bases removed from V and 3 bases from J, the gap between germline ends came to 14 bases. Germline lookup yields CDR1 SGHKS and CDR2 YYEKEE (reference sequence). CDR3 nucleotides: TGTGCCAGCAGCTTTCTTTCTCCCGCCTACTATGGCTACACCTTC. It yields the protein CASSFLSPAYYGYTF. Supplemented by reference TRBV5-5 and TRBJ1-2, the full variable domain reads DAGVTQSPTHLIKTRGQQVTLRCSPISGHKSVSWYQQVLGQGPQFIFQYYEKEERGRGNFPDRFSARQFPNYSSELNVNALLLGDSALYLCASSFLSPAYYGYTFGSGTRLTVV.